The entry below gives a single T cell receptor (beta chain) sequence along with its context. Its antigen is currently unknown. Generated by immunoSEQ multiplex PCR, the TCRdb table keeps only in-frame clones and is missing some. This table has about 120,000 clones, about 90% appearing once. This sample stems from a study of T cell responses to AZD1222 COVID-19 vaccine. On the study more broadly: Second doses were pooled across both intervals (about 4 or about 12 weeks). Study-level results: Clonal diversity was possibly underestimated, and the donors were mostly white British, with more females. At baseline, just 6 or 7 AZD1222 recipients tested seropositive. No day 14 peak samples; only post-peak repertoires were characterized.

V gave up 4 bases and J gave up 4 bases; unmatched junction bases: 2. CDR1 and CDR2 from the germline V gene are ENHRY and SYGVKD. There are 14 residues in the CDR3. Sequencing was performed on peripheral blood, taken on day 0 of AZD1222 vaccination. The chain employs TRBV10-3 and TRBJ2-7, with 12 bases that match TRBD2. This receptor was obtained from an adult in good health. DNA for the CDR3: TGTGCCATCAGTGCGGGACTAGCGGGTTACGAGCAGTACTTC. This translates into CAISAGLAGYEQYF.